The present entry profiles one TCR beta chain with its context. It was across several immunoSEQ plates that each subset's genomic DNA was evenly split. Measured with immunoSEQ multiplex PCR; TCRdb has only the in-frame clones, and not every one. The table lists about 1.1 million clones, 78% of them singletons, with approximately 0.5% in the top ten. The germline V gene has CDR1 MNHEY and CDR2 SVGAGI. The CDR3 loop spans 14 amino acids. V lost 6 bases to trimming and J lost 6 bases; unmatched junction nucleotides: 8. Into CD45RA+ naive and CD45RA-negative memory subsets, the CD4+ cells were split. This sample was included in a study of shared clonotypes between healthy human individuals. Study-wide context: The study enrolled two women and three men aged 18 to 49.

The chain joins TRBV6-5 to TRBJ2-7; 10 positions match TRBD2. Sequenced input: memory CD4+ T cells from PBMCs. Subset here: CD45RA-negative fraction. This receptor was taken from a man between 18 and 35 years old in good health. Some clones in this sample may be carry-over from other donors' samples. CDR3 DNA sequence: TGTGCCAGCAGAGCTAGCGGGGGATTCGGCGAGCAGTACTTC. It yields the protein CASRASGGFGEQYF.